The 3 T cell receptor beta chains below all came from one sample that was sequenced in a study of OX40 agonist ivuxolimab in advanced cancers. TCRdb's copy holds only in-frame clones and misses some; the assay was immunoSEQ multiplex PCR. The data contain some 80,000 clones, about nine tenths of them seen just once; the ten biggest clones take up approximately 2.4%. This specimen consisted of CD4+ or CD8+ T cells sorted from blood, obtained in a trial of the OX40 agonist ivuxolimab. These receptors all stem from an adult with an advanced solid tumor such as melanoma, head and neck, liver or kidney cancer.

The chain joins TRBV5-1 to TRBJ1-3; TRBD1 aligns across 7 bases. J lost 3 bases, V lost 0 bases, and 3 bases had no gene match. CDR1 and CDR2 (germline): SGHRS, YFSETQ. The CDR3 contains 15 residues. In DNA form, the CDR3 reads TGCGCCAGCAGCTTGGGAGGGGGCGGTGGAAACACCATATATTTT. It is translated as CASSLGGGGGNTIYF.

The table lists this clone with a few counts. The chain uses TRBV6-4 and TRBJ2-3; TRBD2 might be the D (5 bases). The ends were cut back, 6 bases at V and 6 bases at J, with 13 bases in the middle. CDR1 is MRHNA and CDR2 is SNTAGT in the germline V gene. CDR3 length: 13 residues. The CDR3, as DNA: TGTGCCAGCAGCCTCGATAGCGATGATACGCAGTATTTT. It translates to CASSLDSDDTQYF.

This clone showed up just once. The V gene is TRBV29-1, the J gene TRBJ2-3; weak D call: TRBD2 (6 bases). Deletions cut 7 bases from V and 4 bases from J, with 15 bases between. There are 13 residues in the CDR3. Germline CDR1 and CDR2: SQVTM and ANQGSEA. The chain's CDR3 is CSAGGAAADTQYF. CDR3 nucleotide sequence: TGCAGCGCCGGGGGAGCGGCGGCAGATACGCAGTATTTT.